Here is one T cell receptor beta chain with its context. What it binds is unknown. The CDR3 runs 16 residues. With 0 bases removed from V and 3 bases from J, the gap between germline ends came to 11 bases. Per the germline V gene, CDR1 is LGHNA and CDR2 is YNFKEQ. PCR was performed using 60 Vbeta and 13 Jbeta primers. Per the study methods: Later analysis identified 80 million to 90 million unique TCR beta chains, some 10 million shared. Profiled with immunoSEQ multiplex PCR; TCRdb holds only in-frame clones, not every one. The V and J calls and clone size were taken over from that table, and D and trimming were inferred from the DNA. Found here are 150,000 to 200,000 clones, 65% to 80% of them singletons; the top ten hold 0.85% to 1.4%. The data stem from a study of cytomegalovirus exposure and HLA in healthy donors. Whole-study findings and limits: A later analysis showed TCR association rates differing by HLA locus, peaking at DRB1 and lowest at HLA-C.

The sequence derives from a middle-aged woman in good health and CMV-seronegative. The chain is built from TRBV4-2 and TRBJ1-4, with D unresolved. Sequencing input: PBMCs. CDR3 sequence reads: CASSQDGRMANEKLFF. Written as DNA, the CDR3 is TGTGCCAGCAGCCAAGATGGGCGCATGGCTAATGAAAAACTGTTTTTT.